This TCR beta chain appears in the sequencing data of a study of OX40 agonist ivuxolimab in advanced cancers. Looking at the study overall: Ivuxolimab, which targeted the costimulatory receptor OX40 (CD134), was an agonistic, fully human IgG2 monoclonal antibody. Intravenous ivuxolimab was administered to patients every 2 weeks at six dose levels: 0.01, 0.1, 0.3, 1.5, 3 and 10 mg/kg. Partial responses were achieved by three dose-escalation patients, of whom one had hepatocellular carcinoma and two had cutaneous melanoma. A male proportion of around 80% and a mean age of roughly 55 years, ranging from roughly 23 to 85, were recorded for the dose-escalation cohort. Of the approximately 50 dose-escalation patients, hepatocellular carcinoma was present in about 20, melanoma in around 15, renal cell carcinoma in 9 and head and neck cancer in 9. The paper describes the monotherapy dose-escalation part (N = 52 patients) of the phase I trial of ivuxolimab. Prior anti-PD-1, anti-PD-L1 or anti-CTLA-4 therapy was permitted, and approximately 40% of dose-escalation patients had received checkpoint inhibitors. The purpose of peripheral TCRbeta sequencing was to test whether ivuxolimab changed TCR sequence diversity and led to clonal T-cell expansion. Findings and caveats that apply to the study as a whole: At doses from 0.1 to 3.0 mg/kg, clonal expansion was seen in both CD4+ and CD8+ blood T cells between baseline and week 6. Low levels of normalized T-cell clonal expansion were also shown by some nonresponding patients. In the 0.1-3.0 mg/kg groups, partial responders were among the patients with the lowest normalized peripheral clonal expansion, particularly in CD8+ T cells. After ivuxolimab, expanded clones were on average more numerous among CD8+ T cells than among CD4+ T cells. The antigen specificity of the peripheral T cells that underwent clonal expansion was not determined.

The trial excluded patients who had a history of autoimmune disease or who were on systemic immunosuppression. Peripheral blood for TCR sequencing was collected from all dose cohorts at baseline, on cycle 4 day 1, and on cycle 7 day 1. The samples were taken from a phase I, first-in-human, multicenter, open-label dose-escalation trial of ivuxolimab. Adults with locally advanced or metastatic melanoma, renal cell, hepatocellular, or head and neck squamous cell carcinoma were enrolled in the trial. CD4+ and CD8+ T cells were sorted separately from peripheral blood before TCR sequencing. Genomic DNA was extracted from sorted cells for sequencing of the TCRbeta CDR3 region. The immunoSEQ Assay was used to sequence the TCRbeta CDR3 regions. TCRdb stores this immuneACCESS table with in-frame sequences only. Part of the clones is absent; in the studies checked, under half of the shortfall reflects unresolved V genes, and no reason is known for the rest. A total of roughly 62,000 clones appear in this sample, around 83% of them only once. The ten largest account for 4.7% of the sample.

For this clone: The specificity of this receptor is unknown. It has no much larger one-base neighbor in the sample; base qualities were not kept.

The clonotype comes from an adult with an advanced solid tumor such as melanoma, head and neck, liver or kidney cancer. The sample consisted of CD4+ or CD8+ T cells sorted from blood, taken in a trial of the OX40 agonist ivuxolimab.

The CDR3 has the sequence CASSTGTDLETQYF. The nucleotide sequence is given as TGTGCCAGCAGTACCGGGACAGACCTCGAGACCCAGTACTTC. Recombination connected TRBV6-5 to TRBJ2-5, and 7 bases in between align with TRBD1. CDR1 is given as MNHEY and CDR2 as SVGAGI, both from the germline V gene. The CDR3 has 14 amino acids, counting the end cysteine and phenylalanine. CDR3 DNA only is kept here, 42 bases in frame from base 1. V lost 5 bases and J lost 5 bases, and the count of bases not matched to a germline gene is 8.